Listed below are T cell receptor beta chains from one sample, sequenced in a study of CD8+CD57+ T cells in acquired aplastic anemia. TCRdb fed the reads into MiXCR, producing one record per CDR3 protein. The profile shows under 350,000 distinct CDR3 sequences, approximately 58% of them singletons. Input material: sorted CD4+, CD8+, or CD8+CD57+ T cells (not recorded which) from PBMCs. These receptors were taken from a human donor with aplastic anemia. CDR3s include the opening cysteine and the closing phenylalanine or tryptophan. Each record gives: clone size, J gene, D gene, V gene, CDR3 protein, CDR3 DNA. The D gene is left open where the match is weak. Some rows mark clone size as missing; the rest say once, few, many or name a class of expanded clone.

-	TRBJ2-5	TRBD2	TRBV7-3	CASSFRGLAGAIQETQYF	TGTGCCAGCAGCTTTCGGGGACTAGCGGGGGCAATCCAAGAGACCCAGTACTTC
-	TRBJ2-7	-	TRBV19	CATTGVNYEQYF	TGTGCCACTACGGGAGTAAACTACGAGCAGTACTTC
-	TRBJ1-2	-	TRBV27	CASSRQANYGYTF	TGTGCCAGCAGTAGACAGGCTAACTATGGCTACACCTTC
-	TRBJ2-7	-	TRBV7-9	CASSLGSADSYEQYF	TGTGCCAGCAGCTTAGGATCGGCGGACAGCTACGAGCAGTACTTC
once	TRBJ2-5	-	TRBV20-1	CSATADQETQYF	TGCAGTGCGACAGCGGACCAAGAGACCCAGTACTTC
-	TRBJ1-1	-	TRBV6-1	CASRRSMNTEAFF	TGTGCCAGCAGACGGAGTATGAACACTGAAGCTTTCTTT
many	TRBJ1-2	TRBD1	TRBV6-5	CASSSPSGTGGARYGYTF	TGTGCCAGCAGTTCTCCGTCCGGGACAGGGGGCGCGCGGTATGGCTACACCTTC
-	TRBJ2-7	TRBD1	TRBV7-7	CASSSGQGLEQYF	TGTGCCAGCAGCAGCGGACAGGGGCTCGAGCAGTACTTC
many	TRBJ2-7	-	TRBV20-1	CSASKTVSSYEQYF	TGCAGTGCCTCTAAGACAGTAAGCTCCTACGAGCAGTACTTC
-	TRBJ1-2	TRBD1	TRBV7-9	CASNQGARGYTF	TGTGCCAGCAACCAGGGGGCCAGAGGCTACACCTTC
-	TRBJ2-7	-	TRBV11-2	CASSHGTSLYEQYF	TGTGCCAGCAGCCACGGCACCTCTCTCTACGAGCAGTACTTC